This T cell receptor (beta chain) originates from a study of response to subunit inactivated influenza vaccine. The study, taken as a whole, reports: Every seasonal influenza vaccination brings in few new T cells, the authors suggested.

The ends were cut back, 0 bases at V and 0 bases at J, with 23 bases in the middle. This CDR3 has 20 amino acids. CDR1 and CDR2 (germline): LNHNV, YYDKDF (reference sequence). TCRdb reprocessed the RT-PCR reads via MiXCR and lists one record per CDR3 protein. The sample has around 490,000 distinct CDR3 sequences, 7.5% to 8.5% seen once. With regard to this clonotype: Its target is unknown.

The chain links TRBV15 to TRBJ1-2; maybe TRBD1 (5 bases). The starting material was PBMCs from blood, obtained 23 to 25 months after vaccination. The clonotype was recovered from a man between 50 and 75 years old who received an inactivated influenza vaccine. In DNA form, the CDR3 reads TGTGCCACCAGCAGAGATCTTTCGTCTCTCATAGGGGCAGCTAACTATGGCTACACCTTC. Residues: CATSRDLSSLIGAANYGYTF.